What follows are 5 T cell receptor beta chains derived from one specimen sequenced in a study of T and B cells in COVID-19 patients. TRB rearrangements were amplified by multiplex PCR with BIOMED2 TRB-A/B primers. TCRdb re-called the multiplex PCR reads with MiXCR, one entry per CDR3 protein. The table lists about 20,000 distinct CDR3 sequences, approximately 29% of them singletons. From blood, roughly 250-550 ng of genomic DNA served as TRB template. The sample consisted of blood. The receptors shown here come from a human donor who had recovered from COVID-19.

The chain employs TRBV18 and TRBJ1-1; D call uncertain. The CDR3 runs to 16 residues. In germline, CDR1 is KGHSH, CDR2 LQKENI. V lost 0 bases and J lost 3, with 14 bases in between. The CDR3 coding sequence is TGTGCCAGCTCACCACCGGCTCGCGTCTGGGACACTGAAGCTTTCTTT. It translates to CASSPPARVWDTEAFF.

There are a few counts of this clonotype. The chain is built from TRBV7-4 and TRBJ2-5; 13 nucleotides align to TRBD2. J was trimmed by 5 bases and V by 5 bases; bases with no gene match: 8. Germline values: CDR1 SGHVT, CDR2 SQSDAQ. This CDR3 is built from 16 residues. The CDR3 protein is CASSPSRLAGGETQYF. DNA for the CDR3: TGTGCCAGCAGCCCTTCAAGACTAGCGGGGGGTGAGACCCAGTACTTC. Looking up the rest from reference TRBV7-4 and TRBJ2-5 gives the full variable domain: GAGVSQSPRYKVAKRGRDVALRCDSISGHVTLYWYRQTLGQGSEVLTYSQSDAQRDKSGRPSGRFSAERPERSVSTLKIQRTEQGDSAVYLCASSPSRLAGGETQYFGPGTRLLVL.

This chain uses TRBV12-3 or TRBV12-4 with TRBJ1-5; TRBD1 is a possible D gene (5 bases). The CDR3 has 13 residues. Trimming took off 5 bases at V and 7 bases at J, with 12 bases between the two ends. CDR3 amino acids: CASSDSWGQPQHF. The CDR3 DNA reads TGTGCCAGCAGTGACTCGTGGGGCCAGCCCCAGCATTTT.

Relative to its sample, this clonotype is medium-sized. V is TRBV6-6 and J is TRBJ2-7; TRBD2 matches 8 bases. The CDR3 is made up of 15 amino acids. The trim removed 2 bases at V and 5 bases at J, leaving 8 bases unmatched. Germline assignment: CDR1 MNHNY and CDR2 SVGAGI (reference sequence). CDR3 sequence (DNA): TGTGCCAGCAGTTACCTGGGACTAGATCACCACGAGCAGTACTTC. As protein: CASSYLGLDHHEQYF.

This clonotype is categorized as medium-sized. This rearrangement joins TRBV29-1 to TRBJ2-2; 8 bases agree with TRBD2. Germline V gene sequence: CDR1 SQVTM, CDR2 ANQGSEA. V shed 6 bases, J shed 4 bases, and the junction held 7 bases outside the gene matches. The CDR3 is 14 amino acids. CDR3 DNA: TGCAGCGTGTCGGGGGGGTATGGCACCGGGGAGCTGTTTTTT. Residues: CSVSGGYGTGELFF.